The entry below describes one TCR beta chain. As yet, its antigen is unknown. This record comes from a study of shared clonotypes between healthy human individuals. For the study at large: CD8 memory received one plate per donor, CD8 naive two, CD4 memory three and CD4 naive three.

Study-wide points: Non-shared clonotypes were found to have lower generation probabilities than the clonotypes that were shared by all four of the sorted-subset donors. Only a few donors were included, so the genetic and exposure-history diversity represented was limited. Memory subsets had estimated richness that was generally smaller than that of naive subsets.

Sequenced by immunoSEQ multiplex PCR; TCRdb stores in-frame clones only, minus some. The sample shows approximately 2,300,000 clones, roughly 92% of them seen only once. CDR3 length equals 15 residues. J lost 6 bases, V lost 6 bases, and 10 bases had no gene match. The germline gives CDR1 SQVTM, CDR2 ANQGSEA. The chain joins TRBV29-1 to TRBJ2-3; 12 bases agree with TRBD2. Sequences were obtained from naive CD4+ T cells from PBMCs. The subset here: CD45RA+ positively selected. The sequence was obtained from a man aged 18 to 30 in good health. Some clones in this sample may be carry-over from other donors' samples. CDR3 coding DNA: TGCAGCGTCTCCCACGCTAGCGGGAGGGCCGATACGCAGTATTTT. Translation gives CSVSHASGRADTQYF.